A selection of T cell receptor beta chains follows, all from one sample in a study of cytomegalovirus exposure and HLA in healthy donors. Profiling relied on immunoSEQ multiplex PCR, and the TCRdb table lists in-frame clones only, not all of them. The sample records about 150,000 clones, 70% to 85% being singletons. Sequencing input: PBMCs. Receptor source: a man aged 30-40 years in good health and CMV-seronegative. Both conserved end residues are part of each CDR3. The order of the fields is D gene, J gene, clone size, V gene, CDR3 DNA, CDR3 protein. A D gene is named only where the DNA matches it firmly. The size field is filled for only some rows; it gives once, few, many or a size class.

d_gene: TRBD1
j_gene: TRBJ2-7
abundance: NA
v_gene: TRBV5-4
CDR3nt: TGTGCCAGCAGCCTGCTCCGGGACAGGGATCTCGAGCAGTACTTC
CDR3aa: CASSLLRDRDLEQYF

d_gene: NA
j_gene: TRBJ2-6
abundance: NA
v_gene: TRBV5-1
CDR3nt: TGCGCCAGCAGCTTTGCCAGTGGGGCCAACGTCCTGACTTTC
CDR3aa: CASSFASGANVLTF

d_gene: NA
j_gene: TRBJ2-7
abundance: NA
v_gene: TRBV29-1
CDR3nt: TGCAGCGTTGATTCTGTTATAGGGGCGCAACCCTACGAGCAGTACTTC
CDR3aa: CSVDSVIGAQPYEQYF

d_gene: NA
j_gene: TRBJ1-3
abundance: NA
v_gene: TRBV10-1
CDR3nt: TGCGCCAGCAGGTTGGGTATCAGCGGGCGATACTCTGGAAACACCATATATTTT
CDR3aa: CASRLGISGRYSGNTIYF

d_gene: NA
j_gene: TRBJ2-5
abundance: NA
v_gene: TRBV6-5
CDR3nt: TGTGCCAGCAGTTTTAACAGGGCGGAGACCCAGTACTTC
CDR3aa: CASSFNRAETQYF

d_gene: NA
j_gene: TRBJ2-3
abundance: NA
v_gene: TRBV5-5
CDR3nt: TGTGCCAGCAGCTTGGCCGAGATTACGCAGTATTTT
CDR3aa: CASSLAEITQYF

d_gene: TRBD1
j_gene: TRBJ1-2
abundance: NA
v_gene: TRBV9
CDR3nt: TGTGCCAGCAGCGTAGGGGCCGGGACAGGGGGCTATGGCTACACCTTC
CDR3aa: CASSVGAGTGGYGYTF

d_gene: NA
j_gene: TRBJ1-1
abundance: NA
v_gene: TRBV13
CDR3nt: TGTGCCAGCAGCGACCGCCCGGGGGGCACTGAAGCTTTCTTT
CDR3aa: CASSDRPGGTEAFF

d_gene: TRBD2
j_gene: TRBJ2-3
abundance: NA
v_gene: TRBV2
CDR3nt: TGTGCCAGCGAGGGACTAGCCGGAGATACGCAGTATTTT
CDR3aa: CASEGLAGDTQYF

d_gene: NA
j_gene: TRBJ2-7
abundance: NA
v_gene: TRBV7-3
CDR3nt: TGTGCCAGCAGCCCACGTTCAGGATTCTACGAGCAGTACTTC
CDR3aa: CASSPRSGFYEQYF

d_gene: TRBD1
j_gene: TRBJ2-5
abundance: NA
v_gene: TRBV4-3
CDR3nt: TGCGCCAGCAGCCAAGGACAGGGCGAGGTAGAGACCCAGTACTTC
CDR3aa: CASSQGQGEVETQYF

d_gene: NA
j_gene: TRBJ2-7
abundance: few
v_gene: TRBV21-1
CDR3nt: TGTGCCAGCAGCAAAGAGGGTATCGGGACAGGGACCTACGAGCAGTACTTC
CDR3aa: CASSKEGIGTGTYEQYF

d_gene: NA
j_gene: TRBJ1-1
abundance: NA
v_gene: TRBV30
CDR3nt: TGTGCCTGGAGCGGTGACAGAGGTACTGAAGCTTTCTTT
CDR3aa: CAWSGDRGTEAFF

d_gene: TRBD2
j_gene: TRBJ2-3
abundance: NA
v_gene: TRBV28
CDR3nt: TGTGCCAGCAGGCGGGGGGCCGACACAGATACGCAGTATTTT
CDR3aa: CASRRGADTDTQYF

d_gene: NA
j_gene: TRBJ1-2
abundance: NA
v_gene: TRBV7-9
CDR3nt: TGTGCCAGCAGCTTCTCGGAGACCTTTGGTGGCTACACCTTC
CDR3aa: CASSFSETFGGYTF

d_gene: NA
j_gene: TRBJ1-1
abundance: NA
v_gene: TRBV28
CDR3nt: TGTGCCCTGGGAGGTACCCTTGGGCGGAACACTGAAGCTTTCTTT
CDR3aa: CALGGTLGRNTEAFF

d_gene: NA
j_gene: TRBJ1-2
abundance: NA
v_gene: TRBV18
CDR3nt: TGTGCCAGCTCACCAGGGGCCACTATTAACTATGGCTACACCTTC
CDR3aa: CASSPGATINYGYTF

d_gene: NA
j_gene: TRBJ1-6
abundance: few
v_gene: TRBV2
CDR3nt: TGTGCCAGCAGAGGAGGGCGGCGGGTCAATTCACCCCTCCACTTT
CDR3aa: CASRGGRRVNSPLHF

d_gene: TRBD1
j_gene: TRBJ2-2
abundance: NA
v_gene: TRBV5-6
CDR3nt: TGTGCCAGCAGCCCGGGACAGCATCCCGGGGAGCTGTTTTTT
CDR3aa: CASSPGQHPGELFF

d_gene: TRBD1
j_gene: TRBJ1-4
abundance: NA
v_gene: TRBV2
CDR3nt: TGTGCCAGCAGCGGGACAGATCGTAATGAAAAACTGTTTTTT
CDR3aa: CASSGTDRNEKLFF

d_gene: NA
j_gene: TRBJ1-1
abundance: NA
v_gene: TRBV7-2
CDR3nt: TGTGCCAGCAGCTCAGCCGGGGGAAACACTGAAGCTTTCTTT
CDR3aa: CASSSAGGNTEAFF

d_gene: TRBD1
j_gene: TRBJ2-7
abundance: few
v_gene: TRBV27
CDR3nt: TGTGCCAGCAGACTTACTACCGGGACAGGGGTTGTTTCGGGGATCCACGAGCAGTACTTC
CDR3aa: CASRLTTGTGVVSGIHEQYF

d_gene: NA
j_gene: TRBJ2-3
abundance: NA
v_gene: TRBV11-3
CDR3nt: TGTGCCAGCAGCATAAATACAGATACGCAGTATTTT
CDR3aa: CASSINTDTQYF

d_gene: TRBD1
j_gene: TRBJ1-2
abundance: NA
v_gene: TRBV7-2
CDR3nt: TGTGCCAGCAGCATACAGGACAGGGTTGGCTACACCTTC
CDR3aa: CASSIQDRVGYTF

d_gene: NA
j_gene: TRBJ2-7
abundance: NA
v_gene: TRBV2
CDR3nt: TGTGCCAGCAGTGAAGGAGGAATCCTCTACGAGCAGTACTTC
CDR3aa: CASSEGGILYEQYF

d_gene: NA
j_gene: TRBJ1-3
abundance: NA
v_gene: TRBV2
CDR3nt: TGTGCCAGCAGTACTCGGACAGTACCCTCTGGAAACACCATATATTTT
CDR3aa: CASSTRTVPSGNTIYF

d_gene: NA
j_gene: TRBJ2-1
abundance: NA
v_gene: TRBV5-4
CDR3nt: TGTGCCAGCAGCCCCCTGGGGGGAGGCTACAATGAGCAGTTCTTC
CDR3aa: CASSPLGGGYNEQFF

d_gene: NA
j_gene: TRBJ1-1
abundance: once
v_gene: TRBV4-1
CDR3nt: TGCGCCAGCAACCTCTCCCCGCAGGGAAACCAAGAAGCTTTCTTT
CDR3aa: CASNLSPQGNQEAFF

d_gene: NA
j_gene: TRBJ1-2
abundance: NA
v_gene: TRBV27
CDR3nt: TGTGCCAGCAGTCTTCGGGGGAATAACTATGGCTACCCCTTC
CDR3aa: CASSLRGNNYGYPF